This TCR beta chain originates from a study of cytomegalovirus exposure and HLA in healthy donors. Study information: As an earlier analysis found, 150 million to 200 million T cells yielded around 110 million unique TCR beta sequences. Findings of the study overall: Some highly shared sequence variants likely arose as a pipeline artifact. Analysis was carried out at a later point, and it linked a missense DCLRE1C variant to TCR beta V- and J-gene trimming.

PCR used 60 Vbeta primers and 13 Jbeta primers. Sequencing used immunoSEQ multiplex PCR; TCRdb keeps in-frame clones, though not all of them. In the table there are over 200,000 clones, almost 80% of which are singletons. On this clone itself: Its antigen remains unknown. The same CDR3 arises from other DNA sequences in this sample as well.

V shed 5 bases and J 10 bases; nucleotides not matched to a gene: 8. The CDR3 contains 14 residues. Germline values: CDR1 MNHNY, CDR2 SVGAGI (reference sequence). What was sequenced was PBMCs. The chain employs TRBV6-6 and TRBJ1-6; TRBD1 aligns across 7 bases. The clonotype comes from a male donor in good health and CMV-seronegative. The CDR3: CASSNPTGPSPLHF. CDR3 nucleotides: TGTGCCAGCAGTAATCCGACAGGGCCATCACCCCTCCACTTT.